The 23 T cell receptor beta chains below were found in one sample sequenced in a study of blood T cell repertoires in COVID-19. Clones were sequenced by immunoSEQ multiplex PCR, and TCRdb holds only the in-frame ones, with some missing. The sample lists roughly 180,000 clones; around 86% were seen once. The sequencing input was PBMCs or T cells enriched from blood (not recorded which). The receptors derive from a woman aged 30 to 39 who had recovered from COVID-19.

The rearrangement links TRBV18 to TRBJ2-2; 7 nucleotides match TRBD1. Germline V lookup: CDR1 KGHSH, CDR2 LQKENI. V was clipped by 0 bases and J by 6 bases; unmatched bases: 4. The CDR3 sequence is 15 residues long. The CDR3 DNA is TGTGCCAGCTCACCACCACAGGGGTGGTCCGGGGAGCTGTTTTTT. Amino acids: CASSPPQGWSGELFF.

This chain uses TRBV27 with TRBJ2-5; 10 bases map to TRBD2. V lost 5 bases and J lost 4; bases outside the gene matches: 10. There are 16 residues in the CDR3. Germline CDR1 is MNHEY and CDR2 is SMNVEV (reference sequence). The CDR3 nucleotides are TGTGCCAGCAGTCCGCTAGCGGGAGCAACGGTAGAGACCCAGTACTTC. Translating gives CASSPLAGATVETQYF.

The rearrangement links TRBV7-2 to TRBJ1-5, with 7 positions matching TRBD1. CDR3 size: 14 residues. Germline values: CDR1 SGHTA, CDR2 FQGNSA. The trim removed 5 bases at V and 3 bases at J, leaving 4 bases unmatched. CDR3 sequence: CASSHTGDNQPQHF. The CDR3 nucleotides are TGTGCCAGCAGCCATACAGGGGACAATCAGCCCCAGCATTTT.

The chain employs TRBV28 and TRBJ2-7, with TRBD1 matching over 10 bases. The CDR3 has 13 amino acids. V lost 3 bases to trimming and J lost 6 bases; unmatched junction nucleotides: 2. The germline CDR1 and CDR2 sequences are MDHEN and SYDVKM. CDR3 nucleotides: TGTGCCAGCAGTTTCGGGACAGGGGTCGAGCAGTACTTC. This translates into CASSFGTGVEQYF.

The chain combines TRBV29-1 with TRBJ2-1, with 7 bases matching TRBD2. The germline CDR1 and CDR2 sequences are SQVTM and ANQGSEA. V dropped 4 bases and J dropped 0; count of bases not matched to a gene: 6. This CDR3 has 15 residues. CDR3 bases: TGCAGCGTTGCGGGAGGACGACCCTCCTACAATGAGCAGTTCTTC. Protein sequence: CSVAGGRPSYNEQFF.

The V gene is TRBV5-6, the J gene TRBJ2-7, with 7 bases lining up with TRBD1. The CDR3 spans 15 residues. V shed 4 bases, J shed 1 base, and the junction held 8 bases outside the gene matches. The germline V gene has CDR1 SGHDT and CDR2 YYEEEE. The CDR3 bases are TGTGCCAGCAGCCAGGGACAGTCAGTATCCTACGAGCAGTACTTC. It translates to CASSQGQSVSYEQYF.

V gene TRBV6-6 combines with J gene TRBJ2-7, with D tentatively TRBD2 (5 bases). The germline V and J ends were trimmed by 2 bases and 3 bases, with 17 bases remaining between them. There are 16 residues in the CDR3. CDR1 and CDR2 (germline): MNHNY, SVGAGI (reference sequence). CDR3: CASSYQASSGLYEQYF. CDR3 in DNA: TGTGCCAGCAGTTACCAAGCTAGCTCCGGGCTCTACGAGCAGTACTTC.

The chain joins TRBV19 to TRBJ2-1; TRBD2 agrees at 8 bases. This CDR3 spans 17 amino acids. Trimming took 7 bases from V and 4 from J; bases not matched to a gene: 15. The V gene's germline CDR1 is LNHDA and CDR2 SQIVND (reference sequence). CDR3 residues: CASTMNPGGSGYNEQFF. DNA of the CDR3: TGTGCCAGTACCATGAACCCGGGGGGGAGCGGTTACAATGAGCAGTTCTTC.

This chain uses TRBV28 with TRBJ2-1; TRBD2 aligns across 9 bases. Germline values: CDR1 MDHEN, CDR2 SYDVKM. CDR3 length: 15 amino acids. The V segment lost 6 bases and the J segment 4 bases; nucleotides outside the gene matches: 7. Here the CDR3 reads CASRPSGRPYNEQFF. The DNA of the CDR3 is TGTGCCAGCAGACCCAGCGGGAGGCCTTACAATGAGCAGTTCTTC.

This sequence joins TRBV3-1 (or the pseudogene TRBV3-2) and TRBJ1-2; 9 bases map to TRBD1. The V gene's germline CDR1 is LGHDT and CDR2 YNNKEL (reference sequence). The ends lost 2 bases at V and 6 bases at J; junction bases unmatched: 4. This CDR3 has 14 amino acids. CDR3 amino acids: CASSQTTGGDGYTF. CDR3 coding DNA: TGTGCCAGCAGCCAAACGACAGGGGGTGATGGCTACACCTTC.

V usage is TRBV29-1 and J usage is TRBJ1-2; TRBD1 agrees at 11 bases. Germline assignment: CDR1 SQVTM and CDR2 ANQGSEA. CDR3 length: 13 amino acids. V dropped 7 bases and J dropped 7; count of bases not matched to a gene: 8. DNA for the CDR3: TGCAGCGCCCGGACAGGGGGCATTAGTGGCTACACCTTC. It encodes CSARTGGISGYTF.

The V gene is TRBV30, the J gene TRBJ2-7, with TRBD2 matching over 9 bases. Trimming cost V 1 base and J 2 bases; bases outside gene matches: 12. This CDR3 has 17 amino acids. The germline gives CDR1 GTSNPN, CDR2 SVGIG (reference sequence). The DNA for the CDR3 is TGTGCCTGGAGTGGAAGTCTAGCGGGACAACCACCCTACGAGCAGTACTTC. Its protein product is CAWSGSLAGQPPYEQYF.

V gene TRBV6-5 combines with J gene TRBJ2-7; a possible D gene is TRBD1 (5 bases). This CDR3 has 14 amino acids. CDR1 is MNHEY and CDR2 is SVGAGI in the germline V gene. The V gene lost 3 bases and the J gene lost 4 bases, with 13 bases spanning the gap. CDR3 bases: TGTGCCAGCAGTTATCGGCAGGGTACTTACGAGCAGTACTTC. It is translated as CASSYRQGTYEQYF.

The genes are TRBV28 and TRBJ1-2; TRBD1 matches 8 bases. The CDR3 totals 16 residues. V shed 6 bases, J shed 5 bases, and the junction held 14 bases outside the gene matches. CDR1 and CDR2 from the germline V gene are MDHEN and SYDVKM. In DNA, the CDR3 is TGTGCCAGCAGGCAGGGGGCGGACTTCCCTACGTATGGCTACACCTTC. As protein: CASRQGADFPTYGYTF.

The chain employs TRBV6-2 or TRBV6-3 and TRBJ1-1; unclear D gene. Between the trimmed V and J ends, which lost 2 bases and 2 bases, there was a span of 9 bases. The CDR3 runs 14 residues. CDR1 MNHEY and CDR2 SVGEGT come from the germline V gene. The CDR3 is CASSYARVNTEAFF. The CDR3 bases are TGTGCCAGCAGTTACGCGCGGGTAAACACTGAAGCTTTCTTT.

Remarks on this clone: The junction departs from the called germline gene at one end, perhaps through a read error. The chain has TRBV6-5 and TRBJ1-1; the D is unclear. CDR1 and CDR2 from the germline V gene are MNHEY and SVGAGI. The CDR3 loop spans 14 amino acids. The CDR3 DNA is TGTGCCAGCAATTACGAGGGTTTCGGCACTGAAGCTTTCTTT. Amino acids: CASNYEGFGTEAFF.

This clone appeared a single time. The V call is TRBV5-1, the J call TRBJ2-7, with D perhaps matching TRBD1 (5 bases). The germline V gene has CDR1 SGHRS and CDR2 YFSETQ. The germline V and J ends were trimmed by 4 bases and 6 bases, with 17 bases remaining between them. This CDR3 has 14 residues. The DNA for the CDR3 is TGCGCCAGCAGCCTAGAGACAAGAAGGGGCGAGCAGTACTTC. It specifies CASSLETRRGEQYF.

The chain combines TRBV27 with TRBJ1-2; tentative D call: TRBD1 (5 bases). The CDR3 is made up of 14 amino acids. Germline V gives CDR1 MNHEY, CDR2 SMNVEV (reference sequence). Trimming cost V 5 bases and J 3 bases, with 13 bases left between them. The CDR3 region has the DNA TGTGCCAGCAGTCCGGTGCAGACAGACTATGGCTACACCTTC. This codes for CASSPVQTDYGYTF.

The chain couples TRBV2 to TRBJ2-1; D gene ambiguous. This CDR3 contains 14 residues. Germline V gives CDR1 SNHLY, CDR2 FYNNEI. Trimming stripped 1 base from V and 6 bases from J, with 10 bases between. CDR3 in DNA: TGTGCCAGCAGTGAAGGGTCCCGAGTCAATGAGCAGTTCTTC. Translation gives CASSEGSRVNEQFF. The full variable domain, with the rest looked up from reference TRBV2 and TRBJ2-1, is EPEVTQTPSHQVTQMGQEVILRCVPISNHLYFYWYRQILGQKVEFLVSFYNNEISEKSEIFDDQFSVERPDGSNFTLKIRSTKLEDSAMYFCASSEGSRVNEQFFGPGTRLTVL.

The V call is TRBV6-2 or TRBV6-3, the J call TRBJ2-1; TRBD2 aligns across 8 bases. The CDR3 sequence is 18 residues long. Germline V gene lookup returns CDR1 MNHEY and CDR2 SVGEGT. V lost 2 bases to trimming and J lost 5 bases; unmatched junction nucleotides: 14. The DNA for the CDR3 is TGTGCCAGCAGTTACGGCTTTGGAGTAGCGGGAAGAGACAATGAGCAGTTCTTC. Residues: CASSYGFGVAGRDNEQFF.

The V gene is TRBV21-1, the J gene TRBJ2-2; the listed D gene, TRBD2, was not tested against the DNA. TRBV21-1 is flagged as a pseudogene. This CDR3 region has 21 residues. CDR3 amino acids: CASSKFDFQLSGRAVTGELFF. In DNA form, the CDR3 reads TGTGCCAGCAGCAAATTTGACTTTCAACTTAGCGGGAGGGCCGTCACCGGGGAGCTGTTTTTT.

The chain combines TRBV7-8 with TRBJ1-5; a possible D gene is TRBD1 (6 bases). Germline V gives CDR1 SGHVS, CDR2 FQNEAQ. V was pared by 1 base and J by 7 bases, with 14 bases between. The CDR3 length is 15 residues. This chain's CDR3 is CASSLGGGLGQPQHF. The CDR3, as DNA: TGTGCCAGCAGCTTAGGCGGGGGCTTAGGGCAGCCCCAGCATTTT.

The chain's CDR3 is CASLGTGAEEEQYF. The CDR3 nucleotides are TGTGCCAGTCTCGGGACAGGGGCCGAAGAGGAGCAGTACTTC. V and J are TRBV6-5 and TRBJ2-7; 10 bases are shared with TRBD1. The CDR3 runs 14 residues. Looked up from germline, CDR1 is MNHEY and CDR2 is SVGAGI. J gave up 7 bases and V 9 bases, and 12 bases lay outside the gene matches.